The clone carrying this TCR beta chain was seen a few times. Deletions cut 3 bases from V and 6 bases from J, with 17 bases between. This CDR3 comprises 15 residues. The germline V gene encodes CDR1 WNHNN and CDR2 SYGVQD (reference sequence). Sequenced by immunoSEQ multiplex PCR; TCRdb stores in-frame clones only, minus some. The table shows 15,000 to 20,000 clones, with more than 80% occurring only once. This specimen belongs to a study of graft-versus-host responses after intestinal transplantation. Investigators treated the graft tissue so that it released intraepithelial and lamina propria lymphocytes.

Sequencing was performed on ileum tissue, taken approximately 110 days after intestinal transplant. This chain connects TRBV10-1 to TRBJ1-1; D unresolved. This TCR was recovered from a human patient who received an intestinal transplant, so some T cells may come from the graft donor. This CDR3 reads CASSDSRALNAEAFF. In nucleotides, the CDR3 is TGCGCCAGCAGTGATTCAAGGGCCCTTAACGCTGAAGCTTTCTTT.